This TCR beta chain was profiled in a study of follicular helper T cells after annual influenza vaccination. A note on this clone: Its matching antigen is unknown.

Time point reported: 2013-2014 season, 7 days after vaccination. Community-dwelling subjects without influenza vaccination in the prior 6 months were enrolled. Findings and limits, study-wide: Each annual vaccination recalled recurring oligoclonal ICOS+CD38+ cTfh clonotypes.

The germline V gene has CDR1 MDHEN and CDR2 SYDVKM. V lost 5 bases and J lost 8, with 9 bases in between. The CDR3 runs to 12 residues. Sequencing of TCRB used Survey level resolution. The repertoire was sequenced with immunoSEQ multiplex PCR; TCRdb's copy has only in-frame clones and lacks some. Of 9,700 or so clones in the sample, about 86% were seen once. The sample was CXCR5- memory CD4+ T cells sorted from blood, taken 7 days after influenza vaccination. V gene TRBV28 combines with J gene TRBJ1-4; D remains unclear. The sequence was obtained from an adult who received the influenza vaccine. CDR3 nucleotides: TGTGCCAGCAGTGAGACGGGGGAAAAACTGTTTTTT. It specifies CASSETGEKLFF.